This T cell receptor beta chain was sequenced in a study of identical twins. Whole-study findings and limits: Weaker excess twin sharing was seen among beta out-of-frame sequences. Models predicted less out-of-frame TCR alpha sharing in monozygotic twins than was found.

CDR3 size: 15 residues. V lost 6 bases, J lost 0 bases, and 15 bases lay in between. Looked up from germline, CDR1 is MGHDK and CDR2 is SYGVNS. Details on this clonotype: Its antigen is undetermined.

A universal primer binding site was introduced by template switching. The final cDNA contained unique molecular identifiers. TCRdb independently ran MiXCR on the 5' RACE reads; one entry per CDR3 protein. This table has 500,000 to 550,000 distinct CDR3 sequences, about a fifth appearing once. Separately, the same data were catalogued under a study of yellow fever vaccine responses in identical twins.

This chain joins TRBV25-1 and TRBJ2-7, with a tentative D call TRBD1 (6 bases). The specimen was CD4+ T cells sorted from blood. The origin of this receptor is a woman in her late teens or twenties in good health. The CDR3 coding sequence is TGTGCCAGCAGCGAAACAGGGCGCTCCTCCTACGAGCAGTACTTC. Encoded protein: CASSETGRSSYEQYF.